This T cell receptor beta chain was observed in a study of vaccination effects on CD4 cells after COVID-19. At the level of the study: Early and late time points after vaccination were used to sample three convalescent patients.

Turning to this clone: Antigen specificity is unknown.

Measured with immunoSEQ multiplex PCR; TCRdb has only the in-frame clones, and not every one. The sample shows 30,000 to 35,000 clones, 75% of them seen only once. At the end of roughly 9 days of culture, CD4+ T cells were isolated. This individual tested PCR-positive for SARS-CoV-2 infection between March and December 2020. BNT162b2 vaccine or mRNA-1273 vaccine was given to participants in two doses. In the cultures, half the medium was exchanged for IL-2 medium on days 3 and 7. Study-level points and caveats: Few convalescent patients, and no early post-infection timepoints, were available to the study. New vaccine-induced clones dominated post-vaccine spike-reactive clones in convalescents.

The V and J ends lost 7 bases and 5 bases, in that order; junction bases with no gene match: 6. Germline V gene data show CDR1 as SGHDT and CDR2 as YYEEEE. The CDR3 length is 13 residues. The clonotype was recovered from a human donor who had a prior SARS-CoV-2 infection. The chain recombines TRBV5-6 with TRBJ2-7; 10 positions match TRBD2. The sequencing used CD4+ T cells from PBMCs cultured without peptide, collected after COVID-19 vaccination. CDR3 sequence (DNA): TGTGCCAGCCTGGGGACTAGCGACAACGAGCAGTACTTC. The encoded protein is CASLGTSDNEQYF.